This T cell receptor (beta chain) emerged from a study of blood T cell repertoires in COVID-19. Profiled with immunoSEQ multiplex PCR; TCRdb holds only in-frame clones, not every one. The repertoire holds about 290,000 clones, with around four fifths as singletons. Germline V gene data show CDR1 as SGHTA and CDR2 as FQGNSA. The CDR3 covers 16 residues. V dropped 5 bases and J dropped 2; count of bases not matched to a gene: 9. Source material: peripheral blood. The chain couples TRBV7-2 to TRBJ1-2; 9 positions agree with TRBD1. The TCR sequence derives from a woman in her forties or fifties with active or convalescent COVID-19. In nucleotides, the CDR3 is TGTGCCAGCAGCGCGGACAGGGGCCGACTCAACTATGGCTACACCTTC. Translating gives CASSADRGRLNYGYTF. Filled out from reference TRBV7-2 and TRBJ1-2, the complete variable domain reads GAGVSQSPSNKVTEKGKDVELRCDPISGHTALYWYRQSLGQGLEFLIYFQGNSAPDKSGLPSDRFSAERTGGSVSTLTIQRTQQEDSAVYLCASSADRGRLNYGYTFGSGTRLTVV.